This T cell receptor beta chain is drawn from a study of T cell changes during pregnancy in multiple sclerosis (dated by TCRdb to between 2018 and 2021). In terms of the full investigation: In women with multiple sclerosis, the researchers looked at how the T cell repertoire shifted as pregnancy progressed.

Turning to this clone: Its recognized antigen is unknown. No base-level quality is on record; no much larger clone is a single base apart.

Library construction relied on the immunoSEQ multiplex PCR assay. Here the immuneACCESS table is served through TCRdb, limited to in-frame sequences with V and J called. Missing clones are a known gap in these copies; in checked studies unresolved V genes cover under half, and the rest lacks a known reason. This sample gives around 80,000 clones in total; 92% of them show up just once. The ten biggest clones cover about 3% of the sample. The specimen was peripheral blood, collected before pregnancy. The TCR comes from a female donor with multiple sclerosis, enrolled in a pregnancy study.

This receptor has the CDR3 CASSSTVGANTGELFF. The nucleotide sequence is TGTGCCAGCAGCTCGACAGTGGGCGCGAACACCGGGGAGCTGTTTTTT. The chain employs TRBV7-2 and TRBJ2-2; the D gene is possibly TRBD1, with 5 bases matching. In the germline V gene, CDR1 corresponds to SGHTA and CDR2 to FQGNSA. From the cysteine up to the phenylalanine, the CDR3 has a length of 16 residues. Of all the DNA, just the CDR3 is kept, 48 bases in frame from base 1. V lost 4 bases and J lost 0 bases; the stretch between them is 12 bases long.